The 9 T cell receptor beta chains listed next were all sequenced from one sample in a study of cytomegalovirus exposure and HLA in healthy donors (dated by TCRdb to between 2016 and 2019). Receptors were amplified or captured by the immunoSEQ multiplex PCR assay. The multiplex PCR relied on a mix of 60 forward primers for TCR Vbeta segments and 13 reverse primers for TCR Jbeta segments. Drawn from immuneACCESS, this table holds only the in-frame rearrangements with V and J called that TCRdb kept. Clones are partly lost; checked studies trace under half to an unresolved V gene and leave the rest unexplained. For this sample there are more than 65,000 clones; around 74% appear just once. The ten largest account for around 10% of the sample. Material: PBMCs. These receptors were obtained from a woman in her sixties or seventies in good health and CMV-seropositive.

The chain carries TRBV7-9 and TRBJ2-1; weak D call: TRBD1 (6 bases). CDR1 and CDR2 from the germline V gene are SEHNR and FQNEAQ (reference sequence). Trimming removed 11 bases from V and 6 bases from J, with 14 bases in between. This CDR3 is built from 12 residues. The DNA of the CDR3 is TGTGCCGGTGCCAGGGGTCTCAATGAGCAGTTCTTC. Protein product: CAGARGLNEQFF.

The rearrangement links TRBV29-1 to TRBJ2-7; a possible D gene is TRBD1 (5 bases). Germline V gives CDR1 SQVTM, CDR2 ANQGSEA. Trimming removed 3 bases at V and 7 bases at J, with 13 bases between. The CDR3 sequence is 12 residues long. The CDR3 loop reads CSVEDTPGEQYF. The CDR3 region has the DNA TGCAGCGTTGAGGACACCCCCGGAGAGCAGTACTTC.

This clone has just a few counts. This chain joins TRBV25-1 and TRBJ1-4, with a tentative D call TRBD1 (5 bases). V was clipped by 5 bases and J by 0 bases, with 7 bases between them. In germline, CDR1 is MGHDK, CDR2 SYGVNS. The CDR3 spans 14 residues. The CDR3 protein is CASSWGTTNEKLFF. CDR3 DNA: TGTGCCAGCAGTTGGGGCACAACTAATGAAAAACTGTTTTTT.

This CDR3 is CASRLAGGPLTDTQYF. For the CDR3, the DNA is TGTGCTAGTCGACTAGCGGGGGGCCCCCTCACAGATACGCAGTATTTT. This chain connects TRBV12-5 to TRBJ2-3, with 13 bases lining up with TRBD2. Germline CDR1 reads LGHNT; CDR2 reads FRNRAP. The CDR3 sequence is 16 residues long. V gave up 8 bases and J gave up 2 bases; unmatched junction bases: 7.

The J gene is TRBJ2-3, the V gene TRBV2; D is ambiguous. The germline V and J ends were trimmed by 4 bases and 9 bases, with 8 bases remaining between them. The length of the CDR3 is 11 residues. The V gene's germline CDR1 is SNHLY and CDR2 FYNNEI. The CDR3 here is CASSGGGTQYF. CDR3 DNA sequence: TGTGCCAGCAGTGGAGGTGGAACGCAGTATTTT. Full variable domain (rest looked up from reference TRBV2 and TRBJ2-3): EPEVTQTPSHQVTQMGQEVILRCVPISNHLYFYWYRQILGQKVEFLVSFYNNEISEKSEIFDDQFSVERPDGSNFTLKIRSTKLEDSAMYFCASSGGGTQYFGPGTRLTVL.

This chain connects TRBV18 to TRBJ1-2; unclear D gene. This CDR3 is 14 amino acids long. Germline assignment: CDR1 KGHSH and CDR2 LQKENI. With 8 bases removed from V and 7 bases from J, the gap between germline ends came to 20 bases. The DNA of the CDR3 is TGTGCCAGCCTCGCGTTCAACGGGGTCGGTGGCTACACCTTC. Translation gives CASLAFNGVGGYTF.

The V and J genes are TRBV4-1 and TRBJ1-5; the D is unclear. The CDR3 sequence is 15 residues long. Looked up from germline, CDR1 is MGHRA and CDR2 is YSYEKL. The germline V and J ends were trimmed by 1 base and 2 bases, with 9 bases remaining between them. CDR3 sequence (DNA): TGCGCCAGCAGCCAAGGTAACAGCCGCAATCAGCCCCAGCATTTT. It yields the protein CASSQGNSRNQPQHF.

V and J are TRBV2 and TRBJ1-4; 8 bases fit TRBD1. Germline loops: CDR1 SNHLY, CDR2 FYNNEI. This CDR3 is built from 15 residues. The J segment lost 5 bases and the V segment lost 5 bases, leaving 7 bases of the junction unmatched. DNA for the CDR3: TGTGCCAGCAGTAGCGGACAGGGAGGGAATGAAAAACTGTTTTTT. Protein: CASSSGQGGNEKLFF.

Within the sample, this clone is medium-sized. V and J are TRBV6-1 and TRBJ2-2; 8 bases fit TRBD1. CDR1 is MNHNS, CDR2 SASEGT, per germline. J was trimmed by 8 bases and V by 8 bases; bases with no gene match: 10. This CDR3 is built from 14 residues. DNA of the CDR3: TGTGCCAGCCGCGGACAGGGACGAGGAGGGGAGCTGTTTTTT. This codes for CASRGQGRGGELFF.